This TCR beta chain appears in the sequencing data of a study of T cells after yellow fever vaccination. General study points: The CD4 and CD8 compartments had a small share of their clonotypes in common.

MiXCR, applied by TCRdb to the 5' RACE reads, yields one record per CDR3 protein. The table records roughly 300,000 distinct CDR3 sequences, 8% to 9.5% of them present only once. A word on this clonotype: The antigen is undetermined. It is likely a read error, because the conserved phenylalanine at the end of the CDR3 is missing.

The CDR3 is 13 amino acids. CDR1 is DFQATT and CDR2 is SNEGSKA in the germline V gene (reference sequence). The V gene lost 2 bases and the J gene lost 6 bases, with 11 bases spanning the gap. This chain uses TRBV20-1 with TRBJ2-1; D is unclear. The sequence was collected from a man younger than 30 who received the YFV17D yellow fever vaccine. This specimen consisted of PBMCs, obtained 45 days after the first yellow fever vaccination. The CDR3 sequence is CSARSQTLNEQFI. In DNA, the CDR3 is TGCAGTGCTAGATCCCAGACTCTCAATGAGCAGTTCATC.